This T cell receptor (beta chain) was found in a study of CD8 T cells in Susac syndrome. Findings and limits, study-wide: By the study's own acknowledgment, its TCR sequencing and HLA analysis included relatively few individuals.

Random hexamers were used to reverse transcribe the RNA input (roughly 0.5 to 1 ug). MiXCR was run by TCRdb on the immunoSEQ multiplex PCR reads, yielding one entry per CDR3 protein. The data hold 90,000 to 150,000 distinct CDR3 sequences, with around 90% observed a single time. Worth noting for this clonotype: As yet, its antigen is unknown.

V was pared by 5 bases and J by 0 bases, with 16 bases between. There are 16 residues in the CDR3. CDR1 is MDHEN, CDR2 SYDVKM, per germline. As controls, healthy donors matched for age and sex were used. TEMRA cells were FACS-enriched, and CD8+ and CD4+ T cells were isolated negatively. This sequence originates from a human donor in good health. The sequencing input was CD8+ T cells from PBMCs. The gene calls are TRBV28 and TRBJ1-2; tentative D call: TRBD1 (5 bases). The CDR3 is CASSTGGGLANYGYTF. The CDR3 DNA is TGTGCCAGCAGTACCGGCGGGGGTCTCGCTAACTATGGCTACACCTTC.